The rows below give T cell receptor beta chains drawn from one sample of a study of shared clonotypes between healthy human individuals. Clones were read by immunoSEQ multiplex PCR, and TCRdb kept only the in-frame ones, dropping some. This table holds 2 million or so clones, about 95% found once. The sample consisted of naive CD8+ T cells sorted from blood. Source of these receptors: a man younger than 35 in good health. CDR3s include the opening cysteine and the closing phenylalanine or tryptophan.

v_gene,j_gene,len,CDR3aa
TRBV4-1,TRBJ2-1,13,CASSPWTSREQFF
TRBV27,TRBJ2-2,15,CASSLGAGYTGELFF
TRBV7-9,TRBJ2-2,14,CASSPPIGPGELFF
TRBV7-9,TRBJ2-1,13,CASSPDPRYEQFF
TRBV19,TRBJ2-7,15,CASSETSGTGNEQYF
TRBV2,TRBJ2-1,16,CASSEAFGLAGDEQFF
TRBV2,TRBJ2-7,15,CASSVAGGLAYEQYF
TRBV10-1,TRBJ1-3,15,CASSDGDLSGNTIYF
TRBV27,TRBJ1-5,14,CASSFTGSNQPQHF
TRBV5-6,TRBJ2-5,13,CASSLRAKETQYF
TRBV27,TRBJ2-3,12,CASSLNMDTQYF
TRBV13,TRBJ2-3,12,CASSVAADTQYF
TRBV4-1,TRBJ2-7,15,CASSLIQGLSYEQYF
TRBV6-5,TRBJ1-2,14,CASSYGEGVNGYTF
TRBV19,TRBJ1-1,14,CASTPGPGNTEAFF